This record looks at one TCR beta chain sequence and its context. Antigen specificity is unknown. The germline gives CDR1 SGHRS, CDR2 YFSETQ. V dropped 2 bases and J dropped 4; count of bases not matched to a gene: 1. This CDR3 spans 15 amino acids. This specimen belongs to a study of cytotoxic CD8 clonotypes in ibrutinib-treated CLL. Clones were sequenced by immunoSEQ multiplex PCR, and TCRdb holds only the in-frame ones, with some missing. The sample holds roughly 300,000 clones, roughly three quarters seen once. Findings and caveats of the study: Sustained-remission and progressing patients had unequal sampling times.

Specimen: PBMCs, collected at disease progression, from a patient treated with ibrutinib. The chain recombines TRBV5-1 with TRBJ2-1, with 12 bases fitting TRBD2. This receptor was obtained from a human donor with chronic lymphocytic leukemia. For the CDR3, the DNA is TGCGCCAGCAGCTTCGGGACTAGCGGGTACAATGAGCAGTTCTTC. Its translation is CASSFGTSGYNEQFF.